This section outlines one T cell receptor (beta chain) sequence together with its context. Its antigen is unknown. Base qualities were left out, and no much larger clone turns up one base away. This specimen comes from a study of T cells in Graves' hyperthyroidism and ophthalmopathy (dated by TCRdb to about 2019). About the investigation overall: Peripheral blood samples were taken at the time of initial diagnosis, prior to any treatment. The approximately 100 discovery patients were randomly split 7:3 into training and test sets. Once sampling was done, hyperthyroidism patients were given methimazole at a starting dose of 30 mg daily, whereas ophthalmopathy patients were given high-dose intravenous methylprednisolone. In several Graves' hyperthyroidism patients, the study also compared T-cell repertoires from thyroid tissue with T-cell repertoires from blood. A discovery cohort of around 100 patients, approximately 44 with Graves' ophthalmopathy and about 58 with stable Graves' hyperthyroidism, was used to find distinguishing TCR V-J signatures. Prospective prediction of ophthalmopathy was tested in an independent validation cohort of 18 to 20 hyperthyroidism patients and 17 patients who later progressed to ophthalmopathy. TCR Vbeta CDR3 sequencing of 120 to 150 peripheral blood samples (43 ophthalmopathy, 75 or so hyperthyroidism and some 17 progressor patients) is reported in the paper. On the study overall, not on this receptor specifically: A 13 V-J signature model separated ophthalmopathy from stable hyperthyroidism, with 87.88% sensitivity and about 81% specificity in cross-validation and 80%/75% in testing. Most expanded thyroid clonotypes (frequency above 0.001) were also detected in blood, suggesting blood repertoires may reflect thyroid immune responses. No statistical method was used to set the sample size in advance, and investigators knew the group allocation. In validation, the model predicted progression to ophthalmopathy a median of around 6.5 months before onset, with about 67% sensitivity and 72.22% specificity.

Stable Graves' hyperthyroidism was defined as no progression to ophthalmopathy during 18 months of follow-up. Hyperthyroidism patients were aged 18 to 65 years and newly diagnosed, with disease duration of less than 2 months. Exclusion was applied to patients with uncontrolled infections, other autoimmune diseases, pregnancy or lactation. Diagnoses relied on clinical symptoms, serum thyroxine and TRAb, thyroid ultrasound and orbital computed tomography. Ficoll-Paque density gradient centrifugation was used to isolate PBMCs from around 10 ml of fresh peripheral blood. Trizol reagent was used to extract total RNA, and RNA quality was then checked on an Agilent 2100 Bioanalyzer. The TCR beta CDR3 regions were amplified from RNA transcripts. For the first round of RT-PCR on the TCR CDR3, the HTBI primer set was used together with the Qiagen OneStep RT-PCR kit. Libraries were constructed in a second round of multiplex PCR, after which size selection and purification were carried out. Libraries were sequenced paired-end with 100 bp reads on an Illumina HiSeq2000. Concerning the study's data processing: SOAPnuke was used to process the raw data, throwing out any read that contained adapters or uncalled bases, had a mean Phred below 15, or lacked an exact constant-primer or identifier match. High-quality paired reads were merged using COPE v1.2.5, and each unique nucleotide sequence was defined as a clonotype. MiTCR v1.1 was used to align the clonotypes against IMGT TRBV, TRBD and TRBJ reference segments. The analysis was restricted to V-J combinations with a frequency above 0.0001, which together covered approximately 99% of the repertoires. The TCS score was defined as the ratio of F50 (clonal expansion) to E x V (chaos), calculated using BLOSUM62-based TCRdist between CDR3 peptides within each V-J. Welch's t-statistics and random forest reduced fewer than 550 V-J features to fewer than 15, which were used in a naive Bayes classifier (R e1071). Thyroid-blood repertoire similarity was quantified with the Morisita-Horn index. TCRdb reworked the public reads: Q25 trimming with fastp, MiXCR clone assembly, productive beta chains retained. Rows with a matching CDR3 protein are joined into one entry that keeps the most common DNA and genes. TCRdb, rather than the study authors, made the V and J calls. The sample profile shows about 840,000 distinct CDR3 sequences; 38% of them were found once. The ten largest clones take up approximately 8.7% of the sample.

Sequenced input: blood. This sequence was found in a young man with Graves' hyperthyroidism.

The CDR3 protein is CASSSTGAREKLFF. The nucleotide sequence is TGCGCCAGCAGCTCGACAGGGGCGAGGGAAAAACTGTTTTTT. The chain links TRBV5-1 with TRBJ1-4, with TRBD1 identical over 8 junction bases. The V end gives up 3 bases and the J end 8 bases, leaving 6 bases in the junction not matched to a gene. Spanning cysteine to phenylalanine, the CDR3 consists of 14 amino acids. The CDR3 DNA has 42 bases and is translated from base 1. Reading the germline V gene gives CDR1 SGHRS and CDR2 YFSETQ. The entire variable domain, with the stretches around the CDR3 drawn from the reference TRBV5-1 and TRBJ1-4 proteins, is KAGVTQTPRYLIKTRGQQVTLSCSPISGHRSVSWYQQTPGQGLQFLFEYFSETQRNKGNFPGRFSGRQFSNSRSEMNVSTLELGDSALYLCASSSTGAREKLFFGSGTQLSVL.